These T cell receptor beta chains were read from a single sample in a study of OX40 agonist ivuxolimab in advanced cancers. Some clones are missing from TCRdb's copy, which holds only in-frame ones; the method was immunoSEQ multiplex PCR. In the table there are about 53,000 clones, around nine tenths of which are singletons. The sample here was CD4+ or CD8+ T cells sorted from blood, taken in a trial of the OX40 agonist ivuxolimab. These receptors were taken from an adult with an advanced solid tumor such as melanoma, head and neck, liver or kidney cancer. The CDR3 runs from the conserved cysteine through the conserved F or W. D genes are given only for firm matches. Clone sizes are given selectively: once, few, many, or a class where the clone is expanded.

-	TRBJ1-1	TRBV9	-	CASSVEGGTEAFF	TGTGCCAGCAGCGTAGAAGGGGGGACTGAAGCTTTCTTT
-	TRBJ2-7	TRBV18	-	CASSQGGDYEQYF	TGTGCCAGCTCACAGGGGGGGGACTACGAGCAGTACTTC
-	TRBJ2-7	TRBV9	-	CASSVASTPYEQYF	TGTGCCAGCAGCGTCGCCTCGACACCTTACGAGCAGTACTTC
once	TRBJ2-3	TRBV5-4	TRBD2	CASSLSGGRDTQYF	TGTGCCAGCAGCTTGAGCGGGGGGAGAGATACGCAGTATTTT
-	TRBJ1-6	TRBV10-3	-	CAISGGDSPLHF	TGTGCCATCAGCGGGGGGGATTCACCCCTCCACTTT
-	TRBJ1-4	TRBV30	-	CAWSVIVGEKLFF	TGTGCCTGGAGTGTGATTGTGGGAGAAAAACTGTTTTTT
-	TRBJ2-7	TRBV5-5	TRBD2	CASSFTSGSGEQYF	TGTGCCAGCAGCTTTACTAGCGGGAGTGGGGAGCAGTACTTC
-	TRBJ2-3	TRBV2	TRBD1	CASSEETGGLNTQYF	TGTGCCAGCAGTGAAGAGACAGGGGGCCTAAATACGCAGTATTTT
-	TRBJ2-7	TRBV23-1	-	CASSQSWAGTSSYEQYF	TGCGCCAGCAGTCAATCGTGGGCGGGAACGAGCTCCTACGAGCAGTACTTC
-	TRBJ2-7	TRBV9	-	CASSPGRGKGWYEQYF	TGTGCCAGCAGCCCGGGTCGGGGGAAGGGGTGGTACGAGCAGTACTTC
few	TRBJ2-7	TRBV18	TRBD1	CASSPGQGGPYEQYF	TGTGCCAGCTCACCCGGACAGGGGGGCCCCTACGAGCAGTACTTC
once	TRBJ1-1	TRBV29-1	-	CSASPGYTEAFF	TGCAGCGCCTCTCCAGGGTACACTGAAGCTTTCTTT
-	TRBJ2-1	TRBV5-1	TRBD2	CASSFGGRSGGNEQFF	TGCGCCAGCAGCTTCGGCGGGAGAAGCGGTGGCAATGAGCAGTTCTTC
once	TRBJ2-1	TRBV5-1	TRBD1	CASSRGQGSYNEQFF	TGCGCCAGCAGCCGTGGACAGGGCTCCTACAATGAGCAGTTCTTC
-	TRBJ2-2	TRBV11-3	-	CASSLDRANTGELFF	TGTGCCAGCAGCTTAGACAGGGCAAACACCGGGGAGCTGTTTTTT
-	TRBJ1-1	TRBV5-1	-	CASSLGTMNTEAFF	TGCGCCAGCAGCCTTGGCACTATGAACACTGAAGCTTTCTTT
once	TRBJ1-2	TRBV6-5	-	CASTQDRLNYGYTF	TGTGCCAGCACCCAAGACAGGCTAAACTATGGCTACACCTTC
-	TRBJ1-5	TRBV13	TRBD1	CASSSRTGNYLSNQPQHF	TGTGCCAGCAGCTCTAGGACAGGAAACTATCTTAGCAATCAGCCCCAGCATTTT
-	TRBJ1-5	TRBV6-1	TRBD1	CASSGGQGAQPQHF	TGTGCCAGCAGTGGGGGACAGGGGGCCCAGCCCCAGCATTTT
-	TRBJ1-1	TRBV18	-	CASSPRTANTEAFF	TGTGCCAGCTCACCCAGGACCGCGAACACTGAAGCTTTCTTT
-	TRBJ1-5	TRBV21-1	-	CASSKEDRVRVSNQPQHF	TGTGCCAGCAGCAAAGAGGACAGGGTCCGTGTCAGCAATCAGCCCCAGCATTTT
once	TRBJ1-6	TRBV2	TRBD1	CASKQGGNSPLHF	TGTGCCAGCAAGCAGGGGGGTAATTCACCCCTCCACTTT
-	TRBJ2-7	TRBV2	-	CASNGDRTQEQYF	TGTGCCAGCAACGGGGATAGGACGCAGGAGCAGTACTTC
-	TRBJ1-4	TRBV6-1	TRBD1	CAGRTGGFEKLFF	TGTGCCGGAAGGACAGGGGGCTTTGAAAAACTGTTTTTT
once	TRBJ2-1	TRBV6-1	TRBD1	CASSGHRGHNEQFF	TGTGCCAGCAGTGGACACAGGGGCCACAATGAGCAGTTCTTC
-	TRBJ2-5	TRBV20-1	-	CSARSGETQYF	TGCAGTGCTAGAAGCGGGGAGACCCAGTACTTC
-	TRBJ2-5	TRBV7-2	TRBD2	CASSVGTSGPETQYF	TGTGCCAGCAGCGTCGGGACTAGCGGGCCGGAGACCCAGTACTTC
-	TRBJ1-2	TRBV5-1	TRBD1	CASSLADRGLNYGYTF	TGCGCCAGCAGCTTGGCCGACAGGGGGCTGAACTATGGCTACACCTTC
-	TRBJ2-3	TRBV7-3	-	CASSSMGGPPDTQYF	TGTGCCAGCAGTTCCATGGGGGGGCCCCCAGATACGCAGTATTTT
-	TRBJ1-2	TRBV9	-	CASSVGQDDVYTF	TGTGCCAGCAGCGTAGGACAGGACGACGTCTACACCTTC
-	TRBJ2-1	TRBV5-4	TRBD2	CASSLALAGGLYNEQFF	TGTGCCAGCAGCTTGGCCCTGGCGGGGGGCCTTTACAATGAGCAGTTCTTC
-	TRBJ1-4	TRBV15	TRBD1	CATSRDDRVKLFF	TGTGCCACCAGCAGAGATGACAGGGTAAAACTGTTTTTT
-	TRBJ1-4	TRBV10-2	-	CASSADAGATNEKLFF	TGCGCCAGCAGTGCCGACGCAGGAGCAACTAATGAAAAACTGTTTTTT
-	TRBJ2-5	TRBV6-5	TRBD2	CASSWTSGRETQYF	TGTGCCAGCAGTTGGACTAGCGGGAGGGAGACCCAGTACTTC
-	TRBJ2-2	TRBV30	-	CARTGTPNTGELFF	TGTGCCCGGACCGGGACTCCTAACACCGGGGAGCTGTTTTTT
once	TRBJ2-7	TRBV11-2	-	CASSVTYEQYF	TGTGCCAGCAGCGTTACCTACGAGCAGTACTTC
-	TRBJ1-1	TRBV7-9	-	CASSLAEGLTEAFF	TGTGCCAGCAGCTTAGCGGAAGGGCTCACTGAAGCTTTCTTT
-	TRBJ1-4	TRBV11-2	-	CASSLGTVNNEKLFF	TGTGCCAGCAGCTTAGGGACGGTCAATAATGAAAAACTGTTTTTT
-	TRBJ1-1	TRBV10-3	TRBD1	CAGRDRDTEAFF	TGTGCCGGCCGGGACAGGGACACTGAAGCTTTCTTT
-	TRBJ1-6	TRBV4-1	-	CASSPAWQGDSYNSPLHF	TGCGCCAGCAGCCCTGCTTGGCAGGGAGATTCCTATAATTCACCCCTCCACTTT
-	TRBJ1-2	TRBV5-6	TRBD1	CASSPGQHYGYTF	TGTGCCAGCAGCCCGGGACAGCACTATGGCTACACCTTC
-	TRBJ1-6	TRBV5-1	-	CASSQLGSRDDSPLHF	TGCGCCAGCTCTCAGCTTGGATCCAGGGATGATTCACCCCTCCACTTT
-	TRBJ1-5	TRBV10-2	-	CASSISSDLSNQPQHF	TGCGCCAGCAGCATTAGCTCGGATCTTAGCAATCAGCCCCAGCATTTT
few	TRBJ1-2	TRBV9	TRBD1	CASSPSGTGHYGYTF	TGTGCCAGCAGCCCTAGCGGGACAGGGCACTATGGCTACACCTTC
once	TRBJ2-2	TRBV5-1	TRBD1	CASSSPGQGASGELFF	TGCGCCAGCAGCTCCCCGGGACAGGGGGCGTCCGGGGAGCTGTTTTTT
-	TRBJ1-4	TRBV30	-	CAWSVEEGKLFF	TGTGCCTGGAGTGTAGAGGAAGGAAAACTGTTTTTT
-	TRBJ2-1	TRBV20-1	-	CSASLNAGQFF	TGCAGTGCTAGCCTTAACGCGGGGCAGTTCTTC
-	TRBJ1-2	TRBV6-6	-	CASSYSRSIIDYTF	TGTGCCAGCAGTTACTCCCGATCAATAATTGACTACACCTTC
-	TRBJ1-2	TRBV18	TRBD1	CASSPGQGANYGYTF	TGTGCCAGCTCACCCGGACAGGGAGCTAACTATGGCTACACCTTC
-	TRBJ2-3	TRBV6-5	TRBD2	CASRPGLATDTQYF	TGTGCCAGCAGACCGGGACTAGCGACAGATACGCAGTATTTT
-	TRBJ2-1	TRBV19	-	CASSPSGQGWNEQFF	TGTGCCAGTAGCCCCTCCGGGCAGGGGTGGAATGAGCAGTTCTTC
-	TRBJ1-4	TRBV11-2	-	CASSLDPGRLGLFF	TGTGCCAGCAGCTTAGATCCAGGGCGATTAGGACTGTTTTTT
-	TRBJ1-5	TRBV6-1	-	CASSAVTDSNQPQHF	TGTGCCAGCAGTGCGGTCACGGATAGCAATCAGCCCCAGCATTTT